The sequence of this T cell receptor beta chain was determined in a study of kidney transplant recipient with SARS-CoV-2 infection. In TCRdb, the reads were re-called with MiXCR into one record per CDR3 protein. Of fewer than 250,000 distinct CDR3 sequences in the sample, about 30% were seen once. About this clonotype itself: A much larger clone lies a single base off, so this may be a read error.

The V gene's germline CDR1 is MDHEN and CDR2 SYDVKM. This CDR3 has 15 amino acids. V dropped 7 bases and J dropped 5 bases, with 15 bases sitting between them. The genes are TRBV28 and TRBJ1-6; TRBD1 might be the D (5 bases). The sequence came from a male patient aged 30 to 39 who had COVID-19 and was a kidney transplant recipient. Some T cells may be supplied by the graft donor. The material was a blood sample, obtained at baseline and on approximately day 120 from a kidney transplant recipient. The CDR3 DNA is TGTGCCAGCAAGCCCCGGGACGGAGATAATTCACCCCTCCACTTT. Amino acids: CASKPRDGDNSPLHF.